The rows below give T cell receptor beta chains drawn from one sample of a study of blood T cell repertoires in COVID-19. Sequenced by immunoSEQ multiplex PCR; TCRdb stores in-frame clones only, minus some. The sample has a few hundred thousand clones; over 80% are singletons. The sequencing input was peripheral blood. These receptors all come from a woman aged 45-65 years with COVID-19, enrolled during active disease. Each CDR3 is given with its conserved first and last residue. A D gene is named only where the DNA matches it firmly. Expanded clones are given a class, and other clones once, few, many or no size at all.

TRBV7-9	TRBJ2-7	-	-	CASSGVGSYEQYF	TGTGCCAGCAGCGGAGTCGGCAGCTACGAGCAGTACTTC
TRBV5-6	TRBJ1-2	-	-	CASSSTGSSGYTF	TGTGCCAGCAGCTCGACAGGAAGTAGTGGCTACACCTTC
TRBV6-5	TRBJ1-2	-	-	CASIWRADVYGYTF	TGTGCCAGCATTTGGCGAGCGGACGTCTATGGCTACACCTTC
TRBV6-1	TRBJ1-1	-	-	CASSEGGVWNTEAFF	TGTGCCAGCAGTGAAGGGGGGGTCTGGAACACTGAAGCTTTCTTT
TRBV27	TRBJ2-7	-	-	CASRHSSYEQYF	TGTGCCAGCAGGCACAGCTCATACGAGCAGTACTTC
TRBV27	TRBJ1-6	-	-	CASSLGRTLNSPLHF	TGTGCCAGCAGTTTAGGCCGAACCTTAAATTCACCCCTCCACTTT
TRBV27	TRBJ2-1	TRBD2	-	CASSLGGSSYNEQFF	TGTGCCAGCAGTTTGGGCGGGAGCTCCTACAATGAGCAGTTCTTC
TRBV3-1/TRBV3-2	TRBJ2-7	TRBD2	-	CASSPPWGGSSYEQYF	TGTGCCAGCAGCCCACCTTGGGGCGGGAGCTCCTACGAGCAGTACTTC
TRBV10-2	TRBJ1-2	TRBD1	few	CASQLQGYYGYTF	TGCGCCAGTCAGTTACAGGGGTACTATGGCTACACCTTC
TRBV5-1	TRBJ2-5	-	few	CASSLGGTGGETQYF	TGCGCCAGCAGCTTAGGCGGGACGGGTGGGGAGACCCAGTACTTC
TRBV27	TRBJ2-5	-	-	CASSLSGGRETQYF	TGTGCCAGCAGTTTATCGGGAGGCAGGGAGACCCAGTACTTC
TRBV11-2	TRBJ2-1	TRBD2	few	CASSTTVLAGGSNEQFF	TGTGCCAGCAGCACGACCGTCTTAGCGGGAGGTAGTAATGAGCAGTTCTTC
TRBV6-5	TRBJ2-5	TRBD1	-	CASSRDRLETQYF	TGTGCCAGCAGTAGGGACAGACTAGAGACCCAGTACTTC
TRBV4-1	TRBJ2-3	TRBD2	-	CASSQTSGRWADTQYF	TGCGCCAGCAGTCAGACTAGCGGGAGGTGGGCAGATACGCAGTATTTT
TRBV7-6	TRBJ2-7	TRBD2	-	CASSQISGREGEQYF	TGTGCCAGCAGCCAGATTTCGGGACGGGAGGGTGAGCAGTACTTC
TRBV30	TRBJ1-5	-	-	CAWGPGTSNQPQHF	TGTGCCTGGGGCCCCGGGACATCAAATCAGCCCCAGCATTTT
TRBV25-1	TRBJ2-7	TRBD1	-	CASSETGVASYEQYF	TGTGCCAGCAGTGAAACAGGGGTAGCATCCTACGAGCAGTACTTC
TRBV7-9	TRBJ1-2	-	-	CASSPDGGKANYGYTF	TGTGCCAGCAGCCCGGACGGGGGGAAAGCTAACTATGGCTACACCTTC
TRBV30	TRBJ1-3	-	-	CAWSPTKGVMGLPSGNTIYF	TGTGCCTGGAGTCCCACGAAAGGGGTGATGGGGCTACCTTCTGGAAACACCATATATTTT
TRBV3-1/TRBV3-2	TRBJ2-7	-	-	CASSQRGRSNEQYF	TGTGCCAGCAGCCAAAGGGGCAGGAGCAACGAGCAGTACTTC
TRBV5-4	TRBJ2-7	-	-	CATSKGPGRRGDEQYF	TGTGCCACCTCAAAAGGTCCCGGGAGACGGGGAGACGAGCAGTACTTC
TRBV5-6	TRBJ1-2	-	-	CASDRRNYGYTF	TGTGCCAGCGATCGGCGGAACTATGGCTACACCTTC
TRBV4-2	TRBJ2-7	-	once	CASSPTGGRYEQYF	TGTGCCAGCAGCCCTACTGGGGGGAGGTACGAGCAGTACTTC
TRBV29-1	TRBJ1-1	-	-	CSVEEDSLMNTEAFF	TGCAGCGTTGAAGAGGACAGCCTCATGAACACTGAAGCTTTCTTT
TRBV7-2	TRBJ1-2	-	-	CASSLQGWSSGYTF	TGTGCCAGCAGCTTACAGGGTTGGAGTAGTGGCTACACCTTC
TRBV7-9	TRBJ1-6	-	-	CASSLLGSGGPLHF	TGTGCCAGCAGCTTATTGGGGTCCGGGGGGCCCCTCCACTTT